This T cell receptor (beta chain) was profiled in a study of blood T cell repertoires in COVID-19. TCRdb's table, derived via immunoSEQ multiplex PCR, lists solely in-frame clones and lacks some. In the table there are roughly 200,000 clones, about 85% of which are singletons. The germline CDR1 and CDR2 sequences are ENHRY and SYGVKD. The CDR3 consists of 18 residues. V was pared by 0 bases and J by 0 bases, with 10 bases of the junction left unmatched. Everyone who took part was 18 to 89 years old, and they came from some 23 US areas. What was sequenced was PBMCs or T cells enriched from blood (not recorded which). The TCR was taken from a middle-aged man who had recovered from COVID-19. J is TRBJ2-7 and V is TRBV10-3; 8 bases map to TRBD1. The CDR3: CAISESSRGQLPSYEQYF. In DNA, the CDR3 is TGTGCCATCAGTGAGTCGTCCAGGGGGCAGCTCCCCTCCTACGAGCAGTACTTC.